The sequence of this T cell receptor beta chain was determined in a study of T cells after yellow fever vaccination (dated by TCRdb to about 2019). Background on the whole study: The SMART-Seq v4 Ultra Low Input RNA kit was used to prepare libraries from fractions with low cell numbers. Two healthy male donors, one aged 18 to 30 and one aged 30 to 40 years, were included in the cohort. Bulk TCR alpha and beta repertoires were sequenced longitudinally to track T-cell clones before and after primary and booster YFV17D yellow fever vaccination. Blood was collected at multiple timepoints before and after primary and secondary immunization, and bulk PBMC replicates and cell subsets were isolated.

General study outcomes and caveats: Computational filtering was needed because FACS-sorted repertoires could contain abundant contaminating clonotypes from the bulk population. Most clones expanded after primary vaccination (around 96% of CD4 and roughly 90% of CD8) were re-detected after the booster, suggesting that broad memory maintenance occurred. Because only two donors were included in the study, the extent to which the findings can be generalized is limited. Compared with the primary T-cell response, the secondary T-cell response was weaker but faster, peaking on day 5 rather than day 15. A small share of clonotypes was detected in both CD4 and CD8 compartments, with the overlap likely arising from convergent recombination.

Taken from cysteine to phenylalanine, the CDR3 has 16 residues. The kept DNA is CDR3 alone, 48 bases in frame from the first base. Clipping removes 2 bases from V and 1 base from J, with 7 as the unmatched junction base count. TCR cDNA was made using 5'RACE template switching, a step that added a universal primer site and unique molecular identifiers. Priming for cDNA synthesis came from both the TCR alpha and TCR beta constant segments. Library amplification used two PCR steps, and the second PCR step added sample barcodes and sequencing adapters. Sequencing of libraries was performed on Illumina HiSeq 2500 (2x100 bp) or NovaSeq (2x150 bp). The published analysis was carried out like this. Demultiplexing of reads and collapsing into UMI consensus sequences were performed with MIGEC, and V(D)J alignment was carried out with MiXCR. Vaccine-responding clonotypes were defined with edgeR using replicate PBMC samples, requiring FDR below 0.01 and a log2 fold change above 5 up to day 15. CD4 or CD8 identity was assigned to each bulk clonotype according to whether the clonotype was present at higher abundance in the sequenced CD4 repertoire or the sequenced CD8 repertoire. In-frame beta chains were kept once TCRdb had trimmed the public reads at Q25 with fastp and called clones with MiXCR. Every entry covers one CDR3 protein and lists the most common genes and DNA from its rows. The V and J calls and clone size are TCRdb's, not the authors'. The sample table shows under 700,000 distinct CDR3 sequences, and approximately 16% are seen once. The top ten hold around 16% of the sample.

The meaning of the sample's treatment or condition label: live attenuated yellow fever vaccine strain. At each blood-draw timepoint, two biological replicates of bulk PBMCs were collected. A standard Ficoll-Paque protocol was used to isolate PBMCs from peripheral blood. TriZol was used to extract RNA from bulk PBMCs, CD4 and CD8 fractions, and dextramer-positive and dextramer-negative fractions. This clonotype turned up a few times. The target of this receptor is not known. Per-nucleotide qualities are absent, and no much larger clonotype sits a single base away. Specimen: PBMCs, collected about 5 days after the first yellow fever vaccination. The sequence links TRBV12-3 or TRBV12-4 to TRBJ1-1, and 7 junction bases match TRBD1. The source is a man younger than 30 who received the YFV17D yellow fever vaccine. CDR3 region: CASSLRPGQTNTEAFF. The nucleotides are TGTGCCAGCAGTTTACGACCGGGACAGACGAACACTGAAGCTTTCTTT.